This T cell receptor beta chain comes out of a study of blood T cell repertoires in COVID-19. Study background: Acute and convalescent COVID-19 samples came from the United States, Italy and Spain. T cells, B-cell-depleted T cells, or PBMCs supplied cDNA or gDNA.

In the original processing: Reference gene primer amplification gave nucleated cell count estimates. Profiled with immunoSEQ multiplex PCR; TCRdb holds only in-frame clones, not every one. Clone size and the V and J calls come from that table; the DNA yielded D and trimming. The table shows under 250,000 clones, with about 79% occurring only once. The CDR3 totals 15 residues. CDR1 is MNHEY and CDR2 is SMNVEV in the germline V gene (reference sequence). The V gene lost 10 bases and the J gene lost 8 bases, with 24 bases spanning the gap. The genes are TRBV27 and TRBJ2-1, with a weak D call TRBD2 (7 bases). The sequence derives from a man older than 75 with acute or convalescent COVID-19. The sample was peripheral blood. The DNA for the CDR3 is TGTGCCACAGCTTCCTTAGGGGGGGTGGTCCATGAGCAGTTCTTC. Encoded protein: CATASLGGVVHEQFF.